Sequencing of this T cell receptor beta chain was carried out in a study of tumor and adjacent non-tumor tissue in lung cancer. Overall study: On average, productive TCRbeta reads reached about 4.17 million per sample.

The sample holds many counts of this clonotype. Its matching antigen is unknown. The CDR3 is 14 amino acids. V shed 6 bases and J shed 1 base, with 12 bases lying between them. This sample's RNA came from whole unsorted tissue. The normal lung tissue was taken more than 3 cm from the tumor edge. Three rounds of nested PCR, following a modified ARM-PCR protocol, produced the TCRbeta library. One entry per CDR3 protein results from TCRdb running MiXCR on the multiplex PCR reads. The sample lists about 86,000 distinct CDR3 sequences; around 80% were seen once. Study findings and constraints: Compared with tumor, normal lung showed significantly lower TCR diversity. Tumor repertoires had a smaller top 100 clone share than normal lung.

The genes are TRBV12-3 or TRBV12-4 and TRBJ2-5, with D perhaps matching TRBD2 (5 bases). This clonotype was sampled from a woman in her fifties or sixties with non-small cell lung cancer. Sequencing input: distant non-tumor lung tissue. CDR3 in amino acids: CASRAPGSQETQYF. The CDR3 DNA follows: TGTGCCAGCAGGGCCCCGGGATCCCAAGAGACCCAGTACTTC.